This T cell receptor (beta chain) was profiled in a study of glioma-infiltrating T cells. Study-level results: Gliomas, especially low-grade, showed above-expected tissue-blood divergence; non-neoplastic patients showed below. CDR3 overlap between tissue and blood was very small.

The iRepertoire nested amplicon-rescue multiplex PCR amplified TCR alpha and beta CDR3s from RNA. Tissue mRNA or PBMC total RNA, about 90-450 ng, went into one-step reverse transcription and amplification. TCRdb re-called the multiplex PCR reads through MiXCR, storing one row per CDR3 protein. The sample yields tens of thousands of distinct CDR3 sequences, 23% seen once. The ends lost 4 bases at V and 5 bases at J; junction bases unmatched: 10. This CDR3 region has 16 residues. Germline CDR1 SGHTA, CDR2 FQGNSA. This clonotype appeared many times. Its antigen is as yet unknown. This sequence joins TRBV7-2 and TRBJ2-1, with 8 bases lining up with TRBD2. Sequences were obtained from glioma tissue, nonneoplastic brain tissue, or PBMCs (not recorded which). The sequence was obtained from a human donor with low-grade glioma or glioblastoma, undergoing nonglioma brain surgery, or in good health (not recorded which). The CDR3 loop reads CASSSGGGDINNEQFF. CDR3 DNA sequence: TGTGCCAGCAGCTCCGGGGGGGGGGACATAAACAATGAGCAGTTCTTC.